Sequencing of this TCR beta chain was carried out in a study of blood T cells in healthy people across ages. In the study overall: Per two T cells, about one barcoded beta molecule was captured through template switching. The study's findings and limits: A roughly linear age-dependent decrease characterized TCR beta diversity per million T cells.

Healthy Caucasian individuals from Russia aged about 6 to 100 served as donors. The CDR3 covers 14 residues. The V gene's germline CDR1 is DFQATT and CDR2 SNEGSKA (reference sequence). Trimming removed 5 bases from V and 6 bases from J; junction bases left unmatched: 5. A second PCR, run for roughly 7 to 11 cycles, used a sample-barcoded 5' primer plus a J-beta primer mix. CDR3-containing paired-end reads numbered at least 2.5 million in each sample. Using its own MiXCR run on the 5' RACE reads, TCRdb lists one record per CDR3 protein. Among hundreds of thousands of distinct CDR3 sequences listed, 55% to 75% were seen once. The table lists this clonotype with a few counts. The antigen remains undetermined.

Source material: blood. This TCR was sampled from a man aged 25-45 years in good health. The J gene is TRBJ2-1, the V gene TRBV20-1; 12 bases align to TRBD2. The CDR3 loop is CSASLAGGINEQFF. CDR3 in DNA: TGCAGTGCTTCGCTAGCGGGAGGGATCAATGAGCAGTTCTTC.